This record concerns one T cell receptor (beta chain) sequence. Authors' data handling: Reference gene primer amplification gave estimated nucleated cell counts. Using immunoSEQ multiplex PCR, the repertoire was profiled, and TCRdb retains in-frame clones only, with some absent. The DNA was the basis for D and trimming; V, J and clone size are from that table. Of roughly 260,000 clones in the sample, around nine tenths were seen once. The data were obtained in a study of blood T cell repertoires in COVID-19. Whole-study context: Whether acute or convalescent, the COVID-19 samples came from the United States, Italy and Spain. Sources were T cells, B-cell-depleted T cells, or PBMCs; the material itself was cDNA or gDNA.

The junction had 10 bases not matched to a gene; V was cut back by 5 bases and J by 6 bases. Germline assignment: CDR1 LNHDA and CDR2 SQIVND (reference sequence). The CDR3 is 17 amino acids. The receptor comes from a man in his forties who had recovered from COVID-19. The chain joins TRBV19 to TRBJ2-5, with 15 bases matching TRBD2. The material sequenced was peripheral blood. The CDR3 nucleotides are TGTGCCAGTAGTCCATGGACTAGCGGGGGGGCTCTGAAGACCCAGTACTTC. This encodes CASSPWTSGGALKTQYF.